Sequencing of this TCR beta chain was carried out in a study of shared clonotypes between healthy human individuals. Assay used: immunoSEQ multiplex PCR; TCRdb lists only in-frame clones, some missing. The sample consists of approximately 600,000 clones, approximately 95% of them appearing once. Terminally differentiated effector memory CD45RA+ cells were excluded by CCR7 positive selection of CD45RO-negative cells. V lost 5 bases, J lost 2 bases, and 17 bases lay in between. Germline CDR1 and CDR2: MDHEN and SYDVKM. The CDR3 totals 16 residues. The sample taken for sequencing was naive CD8+ T cells sorted from blood. This sequence originates from a woman in her 30s in good health. V and J are TRBV28 and TRBJ2-3; D uncertain. The CDR3 sequence: CASSNRRVSDTDTQYF. The CDR3 nucleotides are TGTGCCAGCAGTAACCGGCGAGTCTCCGACACAGATACGCAGTATTTT.